This T cell receptor beta chain was observed in a study of cytomegalovirus exposure and HLA in healthy donors. In the case of this clone: Antigen unknown.

The donors were healthy bone marrow donors. Study outcomes and limitations: Near-uniform donor sequencing depth was presumed by presence/absence analyses.

It was with 60 Vbeta and 13 Jbeta primers that the PCR ran. Sequencing used immunoSEQ multiplex PCR; TCRdb keeps in-frame clones, though not all of them. The table has about 150,000 clones, about 85% seen once. This CDR3 has 16 residues. The trim removed 6 bases at V and 5 bases at J, leaving 13 bases unmatched. Looked up from germline, CDR1 is SNHLY and CDR2 is FYNNEI. The receptor comes from a boy aged 2-15 years in good health and CMV-seronegative. Sequencing was done on a sample of PBMCs. The chain combines TRBV2 with TRBJ1-5, with 7 bases matching TRBD1. The CDR3 DNA is TGTGCCAGCAGGACCGACCTGGGACAGACCCATCAGCCCCAGCATTTT. It is translated as CASRTDLGQTHQPQHF.